This T cell receptor (beta chain) came from a study of spatial heterogeneity in lung cancer. Regarding the study as a whole: Expanded alpha and beta TCR counts within tumors tracked tumor mutation counts. As ubiquitous and regional nonsynonymous mutations varied, counts of ubiquitous and regional expanded TCRs tracked them, respectively.

Germline CDR1 reads SGHTA; CDR2 reads FQGNSA. The CDR3 sequence is 14 residues long. With 1 base removed from V and 1 base from J, the gap between germline ends came to 7 bases. On this clonotype: The antigen remains unidentified.

Stated time point: sample taken at primary tumor resection. A total of approximately 69 untreated early-stage non-small cell lung cancer patients served as donors. The presence of a unique molecular identifier marked each TCR cDNA molecule. TCRdb redid the calling of the 5' RACE reads with MiXCR, one entry per CDR3 protein. Of around 19,000 distinct CDR3 sequences in the sample, approximately 15% were seen once. The TCR comes from a female donor with early-stage non-small cell lung cancer. The chain carries TRBV7-2 and TRBJ2-5; no clear D. This sample comprised lung tumor tissue, obtained at surgery. CDR3 region: CASSLGALQETQYF. In DNA, the CDR3 is TGTGCCAGCAGCTTAGGGGCCCTCCAAGAGACCCAGTACTTC.